The 19 T cell receptor beta chains in this list originate from one sample, sequenced in a study of tumor and adjacent non-tumor tissue in lung cancer. This sample's RNA came from whole unsorted tissue. Three rounds of nested PCR, following a modified ARM-PCR protocol, produced the TCRbeta library. TCRdb fed the multiplex PCR reads into MiXCR, producing one record per CDR3 protein. The table records some 90,000 distinct CDR3 sequences, roughly 62% of them present only once. The sequencing input was lung tumor tissue. The receptors were sampled from a man between 65 and 79 years old with non-small cell lung cancer.

This clonotype was picked up many times. The genes are TRBV6-1 and TRBJ1-1; D gene uncertain. This CDR3 is 15 amino acids long. Germline CDR1 MNHNS, CDR2 SASEGT. V lost 3 bases and J 1 base, leaving 12 bases between the germline ends. The CDR3 protein is CASSDSAEGNTEAFF. CDR3 nucleotides: TGTGCCAGCAGTGACTCAGCAGAGGGGAACACTGAAGCTTTCTTT.

As concerns this clonotype: At one end the junction does not follow the germline gene, possibly because of a read error. The chain uses TRBV6-1 and TRBJ2-7, with 10 bases fitting TRBD2. The CDR3 covers 15 residues. Germline CDR1 MNHNS, CDR2 SASEGT. The CDR3 spells CACSERASGGYEQHF. The CDR3 DNA sequence: TGTGCCTGCAGTGAACGGGCTAGCGGGGGCTACGAGCAGCACTTC.

Many counts were recorded for this clonotype. V and J are TRBV11-2 and TRBJ1-2; 8 bases map to TRBD1. Germline V gene lookup returns CDR1 SGHAT and CDR2 FQNNGV. Germline trimming cut 0 bases from V and 13 bases from J; bases unmatched to any gene: 13. This CDR3 has 15 residues. The DNA for the CDR3 is TGTGCCAGCAGCTTAGATACAATCCAGGGGGCGAAAATCACCTTC. Translated: CASSLDTIQGAKITF.

Comment on this clonotype: The CDR3 carries no conserved terminal phenylalanine or tryptophan, so it likely arises from a read error. The chain employs TRBV11-2 and TRBJ2-5, with TRBD1 identical over 8 bases. The CDR3 loop spans 17 amino acids. Germline values: CDR1 SGHAT, CDR2 FQNNGV. The CDR3 spells CASSSRGQGKRQETQYS. The CDR3 nucleotides are TGTGCCAGCAGCTCACGCGGACAGGGAAAGCGGCAAGAGACACAGTACTCC.

This chain uses TRBV20-1 with TRBJ2-7, with 8 bases identical to TRBD1. This CDR3 is 13 amino acids long. Unmatched junction bases numbered 8, after V lost 7 bases and J lost 3 bases. Germline values: CDR1 DFQATT, CDR2 SNEGSKA (reference sequence). CDR3 region: CSVTGGSFYEQYF. CDR3 DNA sequence: TGCAGTGTCACAGGGGGTTCCTTCTACGAGCAGTACTTC.

Comments on this clonotype: Being one base from a much bigger clone, this may be a read error. The chain links TRBV20-1 to TRBJ2-5; D may correspond to TRBD1 or TRBD2 (5 bases each). Per the germline V gene, CDR1 is DFQATT and CDR2 is SNEGSKA (reference sequence). The CDR3 is 15 residues long. Trimming removed 6 bases at V and 7 bases at J, with 24 bases between. The CDR3 spells CSADPGPVRGSTQYF. In DNA, the CDR3 is TGCAGTGCCGATCCGGGACCAGTGAGGGGTTCGACCCAGTACTTC.

Remarks on this clonotype: A much more abundant neighbour one base away suggests this may be a read error. V gene TRBV20-1 combines with J gene TRBJ1-5; no firm D call. Germline-derived CDR1 and CDR2 are DFQATT and SNEGSKA (reference sequence). Between the trimmed V and J ends, which lost 3 bases and 6 bases, there was a span of 9 bases. This CDR3 is 12 amino acids long. This CDR3 is CSASTPTQPQHF. The DNA of the CDR3 is TGCAGTGCTAGTACCCCCACTCAGCCCCAGCATTTT.

A remark on this clonotype: This may come from a read error, since a much larger clone is one base off. This chain connects TRBV5-8 to TRBJ2-4, with TRBD2 matching 8 bases. The CDR3 sequence is 17 residues long. With V trimmed by 3 bases and J by 3 bases, 11 bases remained unmatched. CDR1 is SGHTS, CDR2 YDEGEE, per germline. CDR3 protein: CASSSPGLGLVKNIQYF. CDR3 coding DNA: TGTGCCAGCAGCTCCCCGGGACTAGGCCTAGTCAAAAACATTCAGTACTTC.

Remarks on this clonotype: A much larger clone differs from this one at a single base, so this may be a read error. The gene calls are TRBV7-6 and TRBJ2-1; D perhaps matches TRBD1 (5 bases). CDR1 and CDR2 (germline): SGHVS, FNYEAQ. The CDR3 loop spans 13 amino acids. V was clipped by 5 bases and J by 5 bases, with 10 bases between them. The CDR3 coding sequence is TGTGCCAGCAGCAAAGGACACAACAATGAGCAGTTCTTC. Protein product: CASSKGHNNEQFF.

The J gene is TRBJ1-6, the V gene TRBV20-1, with a weak D call TRBD1 (5 bases). The germline V gene has CDR1 DFQATT and CDR2 SNEGSKA (reference sequence). V was shortened by 8 bases and J by 18 bases, with 32 bases between the two germline ends. This CDR3 is built from 15 residues. The CDR3 is CSPDRGLSYNSPSHF. For the CDR3, the DNA is TGCAGTCCTGACCGGGGCCTCTCCTATAATTCACCCTCCCACTTT.

As regards this clonotype: Germline is not matched at one junction end, which may reflect a read error. The gene calls are TRBV4-2 and TRBJ2-5; D might be TRBD1 (6 bases). Germline V gene data show CDR1 as LGHNA and CDR2 as YNFKEQ. This CDR3 contains 13 residues. CDR3 sequence: CASSLWGRETQCF. CDR3 coding DNA: TGTGCCAGCAGCCTATGGGGGCGAGAGACCCAGTGCTTC.

This clonotype occurred many times. The chain is built from TRBV28 and TRBJ1-4; D is perhaps TRBD1 (5 bases). This CDR3 is 14 amino acids long. Trimming cost V 2 bases and J 7 bases, with 11 bases left between them. The V gene's germline CDR1 is MDHEN and CDR2 SYDVKM. The CDR3 DNA reads TGTGCCAGCAGTTTAGGGGGGTTTCGTGAAAAACTGTTTTTT. It is translated as CASSLGGFREKLFF.

This clonotype was picked up a small number of times. At one boundary the junction diverges from the germline segment, which might be a read error. This chain connects TRBV6-5 to TRBJ2-7, with 9 bases that match TRBD1. The CDR3 sequence is 16 residues long. Looked up from germline, CDR1 is MNHEY and CDR2 is SVGAGI. This CDR3 is CASSCFSGTGIYEQYF. CDR3 in DNA: TGTGCCAGCAGTTGCTTCTCCGGGACAGGGATCTACGAGCAATACTTC.

This clonotype was seen only a few times. A much larger clone lies a single base off, so this may be a read error. This chain connects TRBV10-2 to TRBJ1-1; 7 bases align to TRBD1. The CDR3 is 13 amino acids. The J segment lost 1 base and the V segment lost 8 bases, leaving 4 bases of the junction unmatched. Germline V gives CDR1 WSHSY, CDR2 SAAADI. Here the CDR3 DNA reads TGCGCCAGCGATGACAGGGCGAACACTGAAGCTTTCTTT. This sequence encodes CASDDRANTEAFF.

A remark on this clonotype: A clone one base away is much larger, so this may be a read error. The V gene is TRBV7-3, the J gene TRBJ2-1; 8 nucleotides match TRBD2. The CDR3 contains 15 residues. Germline CDR1 and CDR2: SGHTA and FQGTGA. J lost 0 bases, V lost 3 bases, and 1 base had no gene match. CDR3 nucleotides: TGTGCCAGCAGCTTTAGCGGGAACTCCTACAATGAGCAGTTCTTC. Its protein product is CASSFSGNSYNEQFF.

This clonotype occurred a few times. The chain couples TRBV12-3 or TRBV12-4 to TRBJ2-1; D not certain. Trimming left V 6 bases short and J 1 base short, with 7 bases between. This CDR3 is 13 amino acids long. The CDR3 DNA sequence: TGTGCCAGCAGCTTCGGGTCCTACAATGAGCAGTTCTTC. Protein product: CASSFGSYNEQFF.

This chain's CDR3 is CASRSGLFGYEQYF. The CDR3 nucleotides are TGTGCCAGTAGATCGGGCCTGTTTGGGTACGAGCAGTACTTC. This chain uses TRBV5-4 with TRBJ2-7, with no clear D. The CDR3 consists of 14 residues. Trimming removed 8 bases from V and 4 bases from J, with 19 bases in between. CDR1 is SGHNT and CDR2 is YYREEE in the germline V gene (reference sequence). Filled out from reference TRBV5-4 and TRBJ2-7, the complete variable domain reads ETGVTQSPTHLIKTRGQQVTLRCSSQSGHNTVSWYQQALGQGPQFIFQYYREEENGRGNFPPRFSGLQFPNYSSELNVNALELDDSALYLCASRSGLFGYEQYFGPGTRLTVT.

Points on this clonotype: This clone may be a read error of a much larger clone one base away. The rearrangement joins TRBV28 to TRBJ1-5; D is undetermined. Germline CDR1 reads MDHEN; CDR2 reads SYDVKM. The CDR3 has 14 amino acids. With 6 bases removed from V and 9 bases from J, the gap between germline ends came to 18 bases. DNA of the CDR3: TGTGCCAGCAGCAACCTGGCGGCCACATCGCCCCAGCATTTT. This encodes CASSNLAATSPQHF.

CDR3: CASTGSRGIETQYF. For the CDR3, the DNA is TGTGCCAGCACCGGATCCAGGGGGATCGAGACCCAGTACTTC. The chain combines TRBV28 with TRBJ2-5, with 7 bases identical to TRBD1. The trim removed 7 bases at V and 5 bases at J, leaving 10 bases unmatched. The CDR3 has 14 residues. CDR1 MDHEN and CDR2 SYDVKM come from the germline V gene.